Shown below are 32 T cell receptor beta chains from a single sample sequenced in a study of human T cells and chemical hapten exposure. Time point: patch test 1, 2 weeks after DPC sensitization. Treatment noted: therapeutic diphenylcyclopropenone sensitization with weekly scalp DPC. MiXCR, run by TCRdb on the RACE reads, gives a single entry per CDR3 protein. The table includes approximately 60,000 distinct CDR3 sequences, 9.3% detected once. The material sequenced was whole blood, taken in connection with sensitization to the hapten diphenylcyclopropenone (DPC). The receptors shown here come from a woman aged 40-49 years with alopecia areata. Some clones in this sample may be carry-over from other donors' samples.

Ten or more counts support this clonotype. The CDR3 sequence is CASSYSMGSGSGGAQGEQFF. The CDR3 DNA sequence: TGTGCCAGCAGTTACTCGATGGGGAGTGGTAGCGGGGGGGCCCAGGGTGAGCAGTTCTTC. The V gene is TRBV6-5, the J gene TRBJ2-1; TRBD2 matches at 11 bases. The V segment lost 0 bases and the J segment 9 bases; nucleotides outside the gene matches: 19. Germline values: CDR1 MNHEY, CDR2 SVGAGI. The CDR3 is made up of 20 amino acids.

This clonotype was observed a few times. This chain joins TRBV15 and TRBJ2-1; either TRBD1 or TRBD2 may fit D (5 bases each). V dropped 1 base and J dropped 7 bases, with 11 bases sitting between them. The CDR3 extends over 14 amino acids. Looked up from germline, CDR1 is LNHNV and CDR2 is YYDKDF (reference sequence). The CDR3 loop reads CATSRGGNPNEQFF. The CDR3 bases are TGTGCCACCAGCAGAGGGGGGAACCCGAATGAGCAGTTCTTC. Supplemented by reference TRBV15 and TRBJ2-1, the full variable domain reads DAMVIQNPRYQVTQFGKPVTLSCSQTLNHNVMYWYQQKSSQAPKLLFHYYDKDFNNEADTPDNFQSRRPNTSFCFLDIRSPGLGDTAMYLCATSRGGNPNEQFFGPGTRLTVL.

The sample holds many counts of this clonotype. V is TRBV27 and J is TRBJ1-4; TRBD1 agrees at 8 bases. From germline, CDR1 is MNHEY and CDR2 SMNVEV (reference sequence). The CDR3 loop spans 14 amino acids. Trimming removed 6 bases from V and 10 bases from J; junction bases left unmatched: 10. The CDR3 DNA reads as TGTGCCAGCAGCCGCCCCTCAGGGGGCTCAAAACTGTTTTTT. Translated: CASSRPSGGSKLFF.

This clonotype was seen repeatedly, ten times or more. V and J are TRBV4-3 and TRBJ2-5; D is undetermined. The germline V and J ends were trimmed by 0 bases and 2 bases, with 4 bases remaining between them. Germline CDR1 and CDR2: LGHNA and YSLEER. This CDR3 comprises 13 residues. The CDR3 DNA sequence: TGCGCCAGCAGCCAAGATCCTCAAGAGACCCAGTACTTC. The encoded protein is CASSQDPQETQYF.

This clonotype showed up just a few times. This chain connects TRBV29-1 to TRBJ2-4; D ambiguous. Trimming left V 5 bases short and J 6 bases short, with 8 bases between. CDR3 length: 11 amino acids. Germline V gene lookup returns CDR1 SQVTM and CDR2 ANQGSEA. For the CDR3, the DNA is TGCAGCGTTCAAGGGTCAAACATTCAGTACTTC. Translating gives CSVQGSNIQYF.

The table lists this clonotype with many counts. The chain is built from TRBV18 and TRBJ2-7, with no clear D. This CDR3 is built from 14 residues. Looked up from germline, CDR1 is KGHSH and CDR2 is LQKENI. V dropped 1 base and J dropped 0 bases, with 7 bases sitting between them. CDR3 loop: CASSPQPSSYEQYF. CDR3 in DNA: TGTGCCAGCTCACCACAACCTAGCTCCTACGAGCAGTACTTC. Combining the CDR3 with reference TRBV18 and TRBJ2-7 gives the whole variable domain NAGVMQNPRHLVRRRGQEARLRCSPMKGHSHVYWYRQLPEEGLKFMVYLQKENIIDESGMPKERFSAEFPKEGPSILRIQQVVRGDSAAYFCASSPQPSSYEQYFGPGTRLTVT.

The genes are TRBV10-3 and TRBJ1-5, with D unclear. The CDR3 has 14 residues. Germline CDR1 is ENHRY and CDR2 is SYGVKD. Trimming cost V 7 bases and J 0 bases, with 10 bases left between them. CDR3 bases: TGTGCCATCAATGATTTGGGTAGCAATCAGCCCCAGCATTTT. Residues: CAINDLGSNQPQHF.

The V call is TRBV7-6, the J call TRBJ2-3, with 10 bases fitting TRBD1. The length of the CDR3 is 13 residues. Per the germline V gene, CDR1 is SGHVS and CDR2 is FNYEAQ. J was trimmed by 8 bases and V by 1 base; bases with no gene match: 0. In nucleotides, the CDR3 is TGTGCCAGCAGCTTAGGACAGGGGGCTACGCAGTATTTT. This gives the protein CASSLGQGATQYF.

This clonotype was counted at least ten times. The rearrangement uses TRBV11-2 and TRBJ2-3; TRBD1 or TRBD2 may be the D gene (6 bases each). V gave up 5 bases and J gave up 8 bases, with 20 bases separating them. The CDR3 totals 15 residues. Looked up from germline, CDR1 is SGHAT and CDR2 is FQNNGV. Here the CDR3 reads CASSALTRGEATQYF. The CDR3 DNA reads as TGTGCCAGCAGCGCCTTGACTAGGGGGGAGGCTACGCAGTATTTT.

The V and J genes are TRBV7-2 and TRBJ1-3; D possibly corresponds to TRBD1 (6 bases). Between the trimmed V and J ends, which lost 8 bases and 4 bases, there was a span of 15 bases. Germline-derived CDR1 and CDR2 are SGHTA and FQGNSA. The CDR3 contains 14 residues. As DNA, the CDR3 is TGTGCCAGCCGAACAGGGACTACCGGAAACACCATATATTTT. Translation gives CASRTGTTGNTIYF.

This clonotype was recorded many times. V usage is TRBV12-3 or TRBV12-4 and J usage is TRBJ1-3; D gene unclear. Trimming took off 3 bases at V and 0 bases at J, with 12 bases between the two ends. CDR3 size: 16 residues. CDR3: CASSFELLGSGNTIYF. CDR3 bases: TGTGCCAGCAGTTTTGAGCTGCTGGGCTCTGGAAACACCATATATTTT.

There are many counts of this clonotype. The CDR3 DNA reads as TGCAGCGTTGCAGGGGCGGGGCCCACAGATACGCAGTATTTT. It specifies CSVAGAGPTDTQYF. The chain uses TRBV29-1 and TRBJ2-3; D assignment may be TRBD1 or TRBD2 (6 bases each). The CDR3 sequence is 14 residues long. Deletions cut 4 bases from V and 2 bases from J, with 13 bases between. Germline V lookup: CDR1 SQVTM, CDR2 ANQGSEA.

This clonotype was observed a handful of times. The rearrangement joins TRBV6-2 or TRBV6-3 to TRBJ2-3; maybe TRBD2 (5 bases). Per germline, CDR1 MNHEY and CDR2 SVGEGT. The length of the CDR3 is 16 residues. Trimming took off 6 bases at V and 4 bases at J, with 20 bases between the two ends. CDR3 amino acids: CASRAGLDNFADTQYF. CDR3 sequence (DNA): TGTGCCAGCAGAGCCGGACTCGACAATTTCGCAGATACGCAGTATTTT.

This clonotype was observed many times. The chain combines TRBV7-2 with TRBJ1-1; D not certain. The V and J ends lost 2 bases and 1 base respectively, with 5 bases between them. The length of the CDR3 is 13 residues. The germline V gene encodes CDR1 SGHTA and CDR2 FQGNSA. Here the CDR3 reads CASSLSKNTEAFF. The DNA for the CDR3 is TGTGCCAGCAGCTTAAGTAAGAACACTGAAGCTTTCTTT.

The chain joins TRBV4-2 to TRBJ2-3, with D possibly being TRBD2 (6 bases). The V and J ends lost 1 base and 1 base respectively, with 9 bases between them. The germline CDR1 and CDR2 sequences are LGHNA and YNFKEQ. The CDR3 totals 15 residues. CDR3 region: CASSQVQRGTDTQYF. The CDR3 nucleotides read TGTGCCAGCAGCCAAGTCCAGCGGGGCACAGATACGCAGTATTTT.

CDR3 DNA sequence: TGCAGTGCTAGAGAGCCGGGACGGAACACTGAAGCTTTCTTT. It specifies CSAREPGRNTEAFF. This sequence joins TRBV20-1 and TRBJ1-1, with a tentative D call TRBD1 (5 bases). Trimming shortened V by 0 bases and J by 1 base, and 9 bases separated the two germline ends. Looked up from germline, CDR1 is DFQATT and CDR2 is SNEGSKA (reference sequence). The CDR3 length is 14 residues.

This clonotype was picked up a small number of times. V is TRBV4-1 and J is TRBJ1-1; D unclear. Germline V gene sequence: CDR1 MGHRA, CDR2 YSYEKL. V was shortened by 4 bases and J by 1 base, with 13 bases between the two germline ends. This CDR3 contains 15 residues. CDR3 loop: CASSRLKEGNTEAFF. CDR3 DNA sequence: TGCGCCAGCAGCCGTTTGAAGGAGGGGAACACTGAAGCTTTCTTT.

Many counts were recorded for this clonotype. DNA of the CDR3: TGTGCCAGCATCACCCGTGGACTGGCCTCACCCCTCCACTTT. This encodes CASITRGLASPLHF. The chain combines TRBV2 with TRBJ1-6; D call uncertain. V lost 7 bases and J lost 10, with 17 bases in between. In germline, CDR1 is SNHLY, CDR2 FYNNEI. The CDR3 is 14 amino acids.

This clonotype came up many times. In DNA form, the CDR3 reads TGTGCCAGCAGGGAGACCCGATCGAATTCACCCCTCCACTTT. It translates to CASRETRSNSPLHF. The rearrangement joins TRBV6-5 to TRBJ1-6; D call uncertain. The germline V gene has CDR1 MNHEY and CDR2 SVGAGI. The CDR3 sequence is 14 residues long. V shed 6 bases and J shed 7 bases, with 13 bases lying between them.

This clonotype was observed a handful of times. V usage is TRBV5-1 and J usage is TRBJ1-1; unclear D gene. Germline-derived CDR1 and CDR2 are SGHRS and YFSETQ. Trimming left V 5 bases short and J 4 bases short, with 12 bases between. This CDR3 comprises 13 residues. CDR3 bases: TGCGCCAGCAGTGAGAATTTAGGCACTGAAGCTTTCTTT. It specifies CASSENLGTEAFF.

This clonotype was seen repeatedly, ten times or more. The genes are TRBV6-2 or TRBV6-3 and TRBJ1-1, with no clear D. V was pared by 6 bases and J by 4 bases, with 15 bases between. The CDR3 covers 14 residues. Germline-derived CDR1 and CDR2 are MNHEY and SVGEGT. The DNA for the CDR3 is TGTGCCAGCAGCCCTCATGGGGAGGGCACTGAAGCTTTCTTT. Protein sequence: CASSPHGEGTEAFF.

This clonotype was counted ten times or more. The chain employs TRBV7-3 and TRBJ2-3, with 12 bases aligning to TRBD2. Trimming took 5 bases from V and 5 from J; bases not matched to a gene: 5. Per germline, CDR1 SGHTA and CDR2 FQGTGA. This CDR3 comprises 15 residues. Here the CDR3 DNA reads TGTGCCAGCAGCGCCCTACTAGCGGGAGGAGATACGCAGTATTTT. The encoded protein is CASSALLAGGDTQYF.

The chain uses TRBV6-5 and TRBJ1-1; weak D call: TRBD1 (5 bases). Trimming removed 6 bases at V and 1 base at J, with 12 bases between. Germline CDR1 reads MNHEY; CDR2 reads SVGAGI. The CDR3 length is 14 residues. The CDR3 region has the DNA TGTGCCAGCAGCAAAAACCAGGGGAACACTGAAGCTTTCTTT. The encoded protein is CASSKNQGNTEAFF.

In its sample, this clonotype was seen many times. The chain uses TRBV6-2 or TRBV6-3 and TRBJ1-2, with 9 bases identical to TRBD1. V shed 6 bases, J shed 6 bases, and the junction held 5 bases outside the gene matches. The length of the CDR3 is 13 residues. Per the germline V gene, CDR1 is MNHEY and CDR2 is SVGEGT. This chain's CDR3 is CASRRTGEDGYTF. The CDR3 DNA sequence: TGTGCCAGCAGGAGGACAGGGGAGGATGGCTACACCTTC.

This clonotype has ten or more counts. V is TRBV7-2 and J is TRBJ1-5, with 10 bases fitting TRBD1. The CDR3 covers 16 residues. Trimming took 5 bases from V and 5 from J; bases not matched to a gene: 9. Germline CDR1 and CDR2: SGHTA and FQGNSA. CDR3 sequence reads: CASSIGTGTGDQPQHF. CDR3 nucleotide sequence: TGTGCCAGCAGCATAGGGACCGGGACAGGGGATCAGCCCCAGCATTTT.

This clonotype was counted ten times or more. The chain carries TRBV7-3 and TRBJ2-1; 8 nucleotides align to TRBD2. Germline V CDR1 and CDR2: SGHTA, FQGTGA. After removal of 8 bases from V and 3 bases from J, the junction contained 9 bases not matched to a gene. The CDR3 runs 15 residues. CDR3 loop: CASGLSGGGYNEQFF. In DNA form, the CDR3 reads TGTGCCAGCGGACTCAGCGGGGGAGGCTACAATGAGCAGTTCTTC. Combining the CDR3 with reference TRBV7-3 and TRBJ2-1 gives the whole variable domain GAGVSQTPSNKVTEKGKYVELRCDPISGHTALYWYRQSLGQGPEFLIYFQGTGAADDSGLPNDRFFAVRPEGSVSTLKIQRTERGDSAVYLCASGLSGGGYNEQFFGPGTRLTVL.

Ten or more counts support this clonotype. This chain links TRBV2 with TRBJ1-2; TRBD1 matches at 8 bases. The V segment lost 8 bases and the J segment 4 bases; nucleotides outside the gene matches: 9. The length of the CDR3 is 14 residues. From germline, CDR1 is SNHLY and CDR2 FYNNEI. DNA of the CDR3: TGTGCCAGCGGGGAAACTCAGGGGGCCTATGGCTACACCTTC. It codes for CASGETQGAYGYTF.

Many counts were recorded for this clonotype. The chain is built from TRBV4-2 and TRBJ1-2; unclear D gene. Trimming shortened V by 0 bases and J by 4 bases, and 9 bases separated the two germline ends. The CDR3 length is 14 residues. Germline CDR1 is LGHNA and CDR2 is YNFKEQ. CDR3 loop: CASSQDHRAYGYTF. CDR3 nucleotide sequence: TGTGCCAGCAGCCAAGATCACCGGGCCTATGGCTACACCTTC.

In its sample, this clonotype was seen a few times. The rearrangement links TRBV4-1 to TRBJ2-7, with D tentatively TRBD2 (5 bases). With 4 bases removed from V and 0 bases from J, the gap between germline ends came to 13 bases. In germline, CDR1 is MGHRA, CDR2 YSYEKL. The CDR3 extends over 15 amino acids. CDR3 in amino acids: CASSPRRDSSYEQYF. DNA of the CDR3: TGCGCCAGCAGCCCCCGACGGGATAGCTCCTACGAGCAGTACTTC.

The chain recombines TRBV7-6 with TRBJ1-3, with D uncertain. Germline lookup yields CDR1 SGHVS and CDR2 FNYEAQ. The CDR3 extends over 15 amino acids. V shed 1 base and J shed 4 bases, with 11 bases lying between them. The CDR3 sequence: CASSLGMGYGNTIYF. CDR3 in DNA: TGTGCCAGCAGCTTAGGGATGGGGTACGGAAACACCATATATTTT.

Many counts were recorded for this clonotype. The rearrangement links TRBV7-6 to TRBJ1-3; D gene unclear. The CDR3 covers 12 residues. Germline V CDR1 and CDR2: SGHVS, FNYEAQ. Trimming removed 3 bases at V and 0 bases at J, with 0 bases between. The CDR3, as DNA: TGTGCCAGCAGCTTCTCTGGAAACACCATATATTTT. Its translation is CASSFSGNTIYF.

This clonotype was counted at least ten times. The genes are TRBV4-1 and TRBJ1-3, with D uncertain. This CDR3 comprises 16 residues. Trimming left V 2 bases short and J 0 bases short, with 11 bases between. The germline V gene encodes CDR1 MGHRA and CDR2 YSYEKL. This chain's CDR3 is CASSQTPKGSGNTIYF. The CDR3 region has the DNA TGCGCCAGCAGCCAAACGCCGAAGGGCTCTGGAAACACCATATATTTT.